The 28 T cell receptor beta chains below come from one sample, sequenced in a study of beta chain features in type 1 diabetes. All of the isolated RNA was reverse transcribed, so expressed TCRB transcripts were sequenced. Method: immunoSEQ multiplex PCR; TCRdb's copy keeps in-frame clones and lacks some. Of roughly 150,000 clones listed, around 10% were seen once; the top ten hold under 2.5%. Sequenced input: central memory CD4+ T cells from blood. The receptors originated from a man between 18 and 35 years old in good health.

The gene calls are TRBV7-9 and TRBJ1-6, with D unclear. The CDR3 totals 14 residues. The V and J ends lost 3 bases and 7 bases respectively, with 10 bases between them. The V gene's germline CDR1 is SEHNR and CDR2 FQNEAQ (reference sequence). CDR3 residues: CASSFPGTNSPLHF. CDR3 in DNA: TGTGCCAGCAGCTTTCCGGGAACCAATTCACCCCTCCACTTT.

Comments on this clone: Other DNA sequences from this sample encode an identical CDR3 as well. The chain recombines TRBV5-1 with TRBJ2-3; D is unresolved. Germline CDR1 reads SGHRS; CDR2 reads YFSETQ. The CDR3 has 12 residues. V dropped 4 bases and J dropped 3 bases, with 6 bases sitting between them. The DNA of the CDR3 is TGCGCCAGCAGCCTCGCGACAGATACGCAGTATTTT. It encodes CASSLATDTQYF.

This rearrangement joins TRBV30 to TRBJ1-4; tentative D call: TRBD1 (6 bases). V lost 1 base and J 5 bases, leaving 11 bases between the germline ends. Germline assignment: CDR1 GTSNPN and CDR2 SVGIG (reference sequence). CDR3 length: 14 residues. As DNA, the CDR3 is TGTGCCTGGAGTGGGGGACATTTGAATGAAAAACTGTTTTTT. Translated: CAWSGGHLNEKLFF.

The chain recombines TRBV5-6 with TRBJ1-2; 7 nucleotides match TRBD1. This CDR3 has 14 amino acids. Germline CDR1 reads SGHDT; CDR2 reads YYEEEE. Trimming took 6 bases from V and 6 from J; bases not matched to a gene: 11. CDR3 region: CASISPGGRDGYTF. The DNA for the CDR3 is TGTGCCAGCATATCACCAGGGGGGAGAGATGGCTACACCTTC.

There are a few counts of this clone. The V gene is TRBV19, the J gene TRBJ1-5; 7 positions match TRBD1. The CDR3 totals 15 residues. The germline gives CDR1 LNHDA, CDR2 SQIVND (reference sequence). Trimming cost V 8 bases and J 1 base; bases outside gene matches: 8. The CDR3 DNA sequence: TGTGCCAGTGACAGGGAGATGAGAAGCAATCAGCCCCAGCATTTT. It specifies CASDREMRSNQPQHF.

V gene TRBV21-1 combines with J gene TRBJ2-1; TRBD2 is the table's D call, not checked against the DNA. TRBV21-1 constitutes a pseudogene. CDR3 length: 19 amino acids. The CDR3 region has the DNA TGTGCCAGCAGCAAGGGACTAGCGTCCCGTAGGATCTCCTACAATGAGCAGTTCTTC. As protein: CASSKGLASRRISYNEQFF.

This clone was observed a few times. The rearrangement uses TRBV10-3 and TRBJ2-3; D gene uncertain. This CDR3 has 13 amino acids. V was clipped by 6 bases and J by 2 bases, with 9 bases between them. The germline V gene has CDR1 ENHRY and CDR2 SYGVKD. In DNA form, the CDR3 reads TGTGCCATCAGCCGAGGATTCACAGATACGCAGTATTTT. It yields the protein CAISRGFTDTQYF.

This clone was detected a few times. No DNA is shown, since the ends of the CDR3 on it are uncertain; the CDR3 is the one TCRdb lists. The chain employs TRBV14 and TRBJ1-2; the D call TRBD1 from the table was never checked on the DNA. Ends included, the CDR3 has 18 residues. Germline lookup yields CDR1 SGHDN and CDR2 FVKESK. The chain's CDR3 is CASSSFFGQASSNYGYTF.

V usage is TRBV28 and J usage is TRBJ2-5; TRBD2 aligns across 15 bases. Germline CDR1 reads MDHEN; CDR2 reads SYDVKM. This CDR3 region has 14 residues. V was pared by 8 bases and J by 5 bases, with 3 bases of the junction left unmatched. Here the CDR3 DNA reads TGTGCCAGCTGGACTAGCGGGGGGGCGGAGACCCAGTACTTC. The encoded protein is CASWTSGGAETQYF.

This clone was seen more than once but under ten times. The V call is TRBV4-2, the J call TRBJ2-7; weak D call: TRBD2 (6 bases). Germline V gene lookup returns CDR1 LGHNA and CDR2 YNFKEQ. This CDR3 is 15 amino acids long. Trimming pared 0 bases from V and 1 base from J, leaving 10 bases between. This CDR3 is CASSQERRASYEQYF. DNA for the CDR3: TGTGCCAGCAGCCAAGAGCGGAGGGCTTCCTACGAGCAGTACTTC.

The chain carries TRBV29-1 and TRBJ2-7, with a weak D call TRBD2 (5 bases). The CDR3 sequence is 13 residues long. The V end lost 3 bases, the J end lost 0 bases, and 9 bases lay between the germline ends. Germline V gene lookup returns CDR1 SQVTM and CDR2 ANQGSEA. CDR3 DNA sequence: TGCAGCGTTGACATAGGGAGCTCCTACGAGCAGTACTTC. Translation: CSVDIGSSYEQYF.

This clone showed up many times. This CDR3 reads CASSQEAGRETQYF. The CDR3 region has the DNA TGCGCCAGCAGCCAAGAGGCAGGGCGTGAGACCCAGTACTTC. The chain recombines TRBV4-3 with TRBJ2-5; D might be TRBD1 (5 bases). The CDR3 spans 14 residues. CDR1 LGHNA and CDR2 YSLEER come from the germline V gene. Between the trimmed V and J ends, which lost 0 bases and 5 bases, there was a span of 10 bases.

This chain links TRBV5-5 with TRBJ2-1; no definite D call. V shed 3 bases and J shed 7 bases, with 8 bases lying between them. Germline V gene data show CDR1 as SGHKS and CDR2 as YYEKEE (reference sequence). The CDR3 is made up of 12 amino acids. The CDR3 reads CASSSLVNEQFF. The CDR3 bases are TGTGCCAGCAGCTCGCTCGTTAATGAGCAGTTCTTC.

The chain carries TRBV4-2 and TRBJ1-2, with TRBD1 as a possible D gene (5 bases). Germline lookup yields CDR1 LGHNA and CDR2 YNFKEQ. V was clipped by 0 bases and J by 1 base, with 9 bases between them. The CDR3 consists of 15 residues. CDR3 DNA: TGTGCCAGCAGCCAAGATAGACAGAGTAACTATGGCTACACCTTC. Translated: CASSQDRQSNYGYTF.

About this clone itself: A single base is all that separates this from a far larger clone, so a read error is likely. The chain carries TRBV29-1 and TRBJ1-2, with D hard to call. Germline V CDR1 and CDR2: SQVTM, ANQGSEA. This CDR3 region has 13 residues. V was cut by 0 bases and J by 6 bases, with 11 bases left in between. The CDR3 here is CSVEERERHGYTF. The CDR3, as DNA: TGCAGCGTTGAAGAAAGGGAAAGGCATGGCTACACCTTC.

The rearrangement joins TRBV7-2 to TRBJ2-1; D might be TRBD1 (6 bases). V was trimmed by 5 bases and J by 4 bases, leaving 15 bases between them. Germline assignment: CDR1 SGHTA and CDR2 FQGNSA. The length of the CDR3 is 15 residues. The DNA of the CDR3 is TGTGCCAGCAGCCGTACGGGACAAAATTACAATGAGCAGTTCTTC. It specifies CASSRTGQNYNEQFF.

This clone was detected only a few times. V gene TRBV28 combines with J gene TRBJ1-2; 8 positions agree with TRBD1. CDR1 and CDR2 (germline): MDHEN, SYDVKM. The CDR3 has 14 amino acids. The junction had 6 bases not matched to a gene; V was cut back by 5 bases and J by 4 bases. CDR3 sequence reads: CASSPLTGGYGYTF. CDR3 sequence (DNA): TGTGCCAGCAGTCCCCTAACAGGGGGCTATGGCTACACCTTC.

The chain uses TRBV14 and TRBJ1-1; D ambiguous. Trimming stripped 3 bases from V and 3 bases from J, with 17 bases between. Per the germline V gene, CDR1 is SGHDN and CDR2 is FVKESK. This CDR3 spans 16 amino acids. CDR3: CASSHLRGVGDTEAFF. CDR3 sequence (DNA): TGTGCCAGCAGCCACCTCCGGGGAGTAGGTGACACTGAAGCTTTCTTT.

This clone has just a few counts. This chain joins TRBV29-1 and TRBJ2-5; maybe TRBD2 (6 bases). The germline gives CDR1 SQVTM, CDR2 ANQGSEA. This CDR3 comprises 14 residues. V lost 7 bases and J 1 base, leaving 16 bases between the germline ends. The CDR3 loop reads CSGAGRRTQETQYF. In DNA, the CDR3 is TGCAGCGGTGCGGGGCGACGGACCCAAGAGACCCAGTACTTC.

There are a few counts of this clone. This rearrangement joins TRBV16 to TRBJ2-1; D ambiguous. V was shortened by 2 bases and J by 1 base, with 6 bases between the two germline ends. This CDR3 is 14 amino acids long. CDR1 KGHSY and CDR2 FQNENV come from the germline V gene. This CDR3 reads CASSQDGSYNEQFF. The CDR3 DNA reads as TGTGCCAGCAGCCAAGACGGTTCCTACAATGAGCAGTTCTTC.

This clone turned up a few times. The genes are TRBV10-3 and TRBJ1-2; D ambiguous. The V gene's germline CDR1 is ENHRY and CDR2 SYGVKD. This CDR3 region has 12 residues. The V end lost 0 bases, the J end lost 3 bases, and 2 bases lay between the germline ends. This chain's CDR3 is CAISESDYGYTF. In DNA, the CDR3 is TGTGCCATCAGTGAGTCGGACTATGGCTACACCTTC.

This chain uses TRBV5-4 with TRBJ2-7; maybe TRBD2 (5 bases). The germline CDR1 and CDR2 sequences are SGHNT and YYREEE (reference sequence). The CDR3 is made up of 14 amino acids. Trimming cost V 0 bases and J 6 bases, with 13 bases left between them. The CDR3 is CASSLVSQRSEQYF. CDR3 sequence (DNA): TGTGCCAGCAGCTTGGTATCTCAGCGGTCCGAGCAGTACTTC.

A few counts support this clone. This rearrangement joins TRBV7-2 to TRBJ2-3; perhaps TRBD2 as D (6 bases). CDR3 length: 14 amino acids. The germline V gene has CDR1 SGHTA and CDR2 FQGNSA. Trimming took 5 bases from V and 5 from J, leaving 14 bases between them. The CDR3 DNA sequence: TGTGCCAGCAGCCGCCTCCCAGCGGGAGATACGCAGTATTTT. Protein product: CASSRLPAGDTQYF.

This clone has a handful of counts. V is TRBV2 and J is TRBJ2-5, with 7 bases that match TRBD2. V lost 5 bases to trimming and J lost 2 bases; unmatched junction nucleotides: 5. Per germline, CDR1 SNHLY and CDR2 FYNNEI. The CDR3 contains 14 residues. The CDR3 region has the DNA TGTGCCAGCAGTCCCACTAGCGCTCAAGAGACCCAGTACTTC. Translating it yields CASSPTSAQETQYF.

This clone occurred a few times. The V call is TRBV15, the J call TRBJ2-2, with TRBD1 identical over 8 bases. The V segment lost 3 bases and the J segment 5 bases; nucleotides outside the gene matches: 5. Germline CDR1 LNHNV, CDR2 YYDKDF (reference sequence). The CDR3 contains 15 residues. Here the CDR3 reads CATSSRTGKTGELFF. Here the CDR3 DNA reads TGTGCCACCAGCAGTAGGACAGGGAAGACCGGGGAGCTGTTTTTT.

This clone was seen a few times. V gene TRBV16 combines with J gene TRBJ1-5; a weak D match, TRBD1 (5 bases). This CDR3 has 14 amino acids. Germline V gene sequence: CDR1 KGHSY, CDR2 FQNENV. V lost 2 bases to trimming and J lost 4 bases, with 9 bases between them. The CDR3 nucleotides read TGTGCCAGCAGCCAAGCGGGGGGGAATCAGCCCCAGCATTTT. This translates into CASSQAGGNQPQHF.

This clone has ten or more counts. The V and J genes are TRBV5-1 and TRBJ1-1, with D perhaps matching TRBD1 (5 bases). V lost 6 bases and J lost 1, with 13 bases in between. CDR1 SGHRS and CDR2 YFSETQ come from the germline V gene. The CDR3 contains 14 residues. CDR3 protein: CASTWGGGNTEAFF. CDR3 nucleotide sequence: TGCGCCAGCACCTGGGGCGGTGGGAACACTGAAGCTTTCTTT. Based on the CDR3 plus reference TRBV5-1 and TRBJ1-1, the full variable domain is KAGVTQTPRYLIKTRGQQVTLSCSPISGHRSVSWYQQTPGQGLQFLFEYFSETQRNKGNFPGRFSGRQFSNSRSEMNVSTLELGDSALYLCASTWGGGNTEAFFGQGTRLTVV.

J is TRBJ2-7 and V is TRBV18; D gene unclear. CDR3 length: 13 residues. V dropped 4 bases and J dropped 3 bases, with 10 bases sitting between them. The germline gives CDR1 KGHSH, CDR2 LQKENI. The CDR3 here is CASSQSTGYEQYF. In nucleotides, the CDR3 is TGTGCCAGCTCACAGAGTACGGGCTACGAGCAGTACTTC.